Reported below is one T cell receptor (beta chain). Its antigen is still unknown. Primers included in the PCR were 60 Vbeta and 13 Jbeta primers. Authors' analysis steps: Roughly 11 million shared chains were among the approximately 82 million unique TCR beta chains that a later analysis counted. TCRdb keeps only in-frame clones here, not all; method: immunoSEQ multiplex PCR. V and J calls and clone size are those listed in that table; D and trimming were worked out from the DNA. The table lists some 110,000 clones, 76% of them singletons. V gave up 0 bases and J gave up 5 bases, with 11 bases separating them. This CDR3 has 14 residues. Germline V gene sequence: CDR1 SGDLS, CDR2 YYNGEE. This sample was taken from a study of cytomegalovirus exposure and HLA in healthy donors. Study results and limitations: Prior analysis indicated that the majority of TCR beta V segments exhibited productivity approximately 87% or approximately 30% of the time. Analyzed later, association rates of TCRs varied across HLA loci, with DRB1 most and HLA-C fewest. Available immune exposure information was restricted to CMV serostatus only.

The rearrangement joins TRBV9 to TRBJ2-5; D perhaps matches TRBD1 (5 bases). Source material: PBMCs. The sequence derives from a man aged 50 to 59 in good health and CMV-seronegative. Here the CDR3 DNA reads TGTGCCAGCAGCGTAGGGGCAGGGCGGGAGACCCAGTACTTC. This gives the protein CASSVGAGRETQYF.